Given below is one T cell receptor (beta chain) in context. Authors' analysis steps: Estimates of nucleated cell counts were drawn from the amplification of reference gene primers. Repertoires were generated with immunoSEQ multiplex PCR, while TCRdb's copy carries only in-frame clones and drops some. V and J calls plus clone size are reproduced from that table; the DNA served to infer D and trimming. The sample shows about 160,000 clones, 70% to 85% of them seen only once. Those enrolled in Seattle joined during active infection and were followed longitudinally afterward. The data are from a study of blood T cell repertoires in COVID-19. Study summary: Acute and convalescent COVID-19 specimens originated in the United States, Italy and Spain.

Material: peripheral blood. This sequence was found in a woman in her thirties or forties with COVID-19, enrolled during active disease.

In DNA, the CDR3 is TGTGCCAGCAGCCGCACAGGGACTAGCGGGAGCACAGATACGCAGTATTTT. This sequence encodes CASSRTGTSGSTDTQYF. The genes are TRBV7-2 and TRBJ2-3; TRBD2 agrees at 12 bases. Germline V gene lookup returns CDR1 SGHTA and CDR2 FQGNSA. V lost 5 bases to trimming and J lost 0 bases; unmatched junction nucleotides: 6. The CDR3 extends over 17 amino acids.